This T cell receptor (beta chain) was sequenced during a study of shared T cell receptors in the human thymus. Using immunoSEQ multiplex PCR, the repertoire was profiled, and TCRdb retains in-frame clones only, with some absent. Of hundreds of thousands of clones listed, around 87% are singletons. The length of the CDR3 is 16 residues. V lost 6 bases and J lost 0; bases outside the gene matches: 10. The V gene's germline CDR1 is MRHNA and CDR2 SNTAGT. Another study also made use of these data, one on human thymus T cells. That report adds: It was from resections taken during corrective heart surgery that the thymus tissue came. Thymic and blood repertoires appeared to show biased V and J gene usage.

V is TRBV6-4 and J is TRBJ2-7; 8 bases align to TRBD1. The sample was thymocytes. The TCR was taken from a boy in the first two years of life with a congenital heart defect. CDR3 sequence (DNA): TGTGCCAGCAGGAACCGGGACAGGAGATACTCCTACGAGCAGTACTTC. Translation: CASRNRDRRYSYEQYF.